Below, one TCR beta chain is given with its context. TCRdb itself ran the PCR reads through MiXCR, one entry per CDR3 protein. The table records hundreds of thousands of distinct CDR3 sequences, roughly 27% of them present only once. The data stem from a study of molecular identifiers for immune sequencing clone quantification. CDR3 length: 15 amino acids. Per germline, CDR1 DFQATT and CDR2 SNEGSKA (reference sequence). Losses at the gene ends were 1 base for V and 2 bases for J; bases not matched to a gene: 5. The TCR sequence derives from a human donor in good health. Some libraries in this study had Jurkat cell RNA spiked in. The sequencing input was naive CD8+ T cells from blood, with Jurkat cell RNA spiked in. Subset described: FACS-sorted CD8+CD4-CCR7+CD45RA+ naive T cells. J is TRBJ2-7 and V is TRBV20-1, with TRBD2 matching 10 bases. The CDR3 spells CSARGETSGPYEQYF. Here the CDR3 DNA reads TGCAGTGCTAGAGGGGAGACTAGCGGGCCCTACGAGCAGTACTTC.